This T cell receptor (beta chain) was retrieved from a study of cytomegalovirus exposure and HLA in healthy donors. This PCR relied on a set of 60 Vbeta primers and 13 Jbeta primers. TCRdb keeps only in-frame clones here, not all; method: immunoSEQ multiplex PCR. This table holds 150,000 to 200,000 clones, 75% to 85% found once. Notes on this clone: Antigen: not known.

General study points: The authors confirmed in vitro that a few CMV-associated chains were specific for CMV antigens. When analyzed later, a missense DCLRE1C variant was found to be linked to TCR beta V- and J-gene trimming. The classifier reportedly diagnosed cytomegalovirus status with high specificity and sensitivity.

The CDR3 covers 13 residues. The V and J ends lost 10 bases and 1 base respectively, with 13 bases between them. The germline gives CDR1 MDHEN, CDR2 SYDVKM. The sequencing sample was made of PBMCs. This TCR was sampled from a woman aged 30 to 39 in good health and CMV-seropositive. The chain is built from TRBV28 and TRBJ1-1; perhaps TRBD1 as D (6 bases). CDR3 loop: CAINRVRNTEAFF. Written as DNA, the CDR3 is TGTGCCATCAACAGGGTGAGGAACACTGAAGCTTTCTTT.